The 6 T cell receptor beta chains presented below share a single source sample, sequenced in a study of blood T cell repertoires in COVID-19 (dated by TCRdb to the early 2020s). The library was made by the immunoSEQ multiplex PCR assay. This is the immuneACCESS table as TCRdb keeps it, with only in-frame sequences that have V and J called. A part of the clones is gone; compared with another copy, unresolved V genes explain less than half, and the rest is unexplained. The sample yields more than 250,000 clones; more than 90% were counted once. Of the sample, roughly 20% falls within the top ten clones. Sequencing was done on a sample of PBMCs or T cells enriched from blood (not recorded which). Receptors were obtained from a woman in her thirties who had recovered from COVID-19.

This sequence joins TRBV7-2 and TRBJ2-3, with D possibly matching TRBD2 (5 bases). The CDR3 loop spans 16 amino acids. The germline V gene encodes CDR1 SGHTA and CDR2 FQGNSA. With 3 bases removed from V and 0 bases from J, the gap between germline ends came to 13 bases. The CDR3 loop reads CASSFRASRSTDTQYF. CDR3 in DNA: TGTGCCAGCAGCTTTAGGGCTAGCCGTAGCACAGATACGCAGTATTTT.

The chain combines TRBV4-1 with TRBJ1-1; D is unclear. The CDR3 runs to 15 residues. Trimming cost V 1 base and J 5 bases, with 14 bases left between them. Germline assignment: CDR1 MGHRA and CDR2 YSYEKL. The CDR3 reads CASSQAVEMTTEAFF. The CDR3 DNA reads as TGCGCCAGCAGCCAAGCGGTGGAAATGACTACTGAAGCTTTCTTT.

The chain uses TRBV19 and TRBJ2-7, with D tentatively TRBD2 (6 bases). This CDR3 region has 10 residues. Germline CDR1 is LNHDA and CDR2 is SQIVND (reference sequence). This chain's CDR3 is CGAGQTGQYF. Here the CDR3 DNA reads TGTGGCGCGGGGCAAACCGGGCAGTACTTC.

Written as DNA, the CDR3 is TGTGCCTGGAGTGGGGGCCTCGGTCGGGACACCTTC. This encodes CAWSGGLGRDTF. This rearrangement joins TRBV30 to TRBJ1-2; weak D call: TRBD1 (5 bases). Germline V CDR1 and CDR2: GTSNPN, SVGIG (reference sequence). The CDR3 runs 12 residues. V was cut by 1 base and J by 12 bases, with 15 bases left in between.

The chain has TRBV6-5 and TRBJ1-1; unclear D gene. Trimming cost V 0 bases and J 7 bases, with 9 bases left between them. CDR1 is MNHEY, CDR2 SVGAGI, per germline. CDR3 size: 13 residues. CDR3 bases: TGTGCCAGCAGTTACTCCCGCCGGAGTGAAGCTTTCTTT. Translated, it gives CASSYSRRSEAFF.

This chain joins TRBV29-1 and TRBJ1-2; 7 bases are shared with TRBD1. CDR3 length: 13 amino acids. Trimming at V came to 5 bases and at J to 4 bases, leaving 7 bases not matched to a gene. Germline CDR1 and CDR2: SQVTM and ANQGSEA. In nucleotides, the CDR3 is TGCAGCGTTACCAGGGGGTCCGGCTATGGCTACACCTTC. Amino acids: CSVTRGSGYGYTF.